This T cell receptor beta chain was found in a study of blood T cells in healthy people across ages. There were at least 6 micrograms of total RNA extracted from every sample. For this clonotype: Its antigen remains unknown.

A second PCR, run for roughly 7 to 12 cycles, used a sample-barcoded 5' primer plus a J-beta primer mix. In TCRdb, the 5' RACE reads were re-called with MiXCR into one record per CDR3 protein. In the table there are approximately 600,000 distinct CDR3 sequences, 58% of which are singletons. Whole-study findings and limits: Among long-lived donors, naive CD4+ cells were more numerous and diversity higher than in aged donors.

From germline, CDR1 is SGHRS and CDR2 YFSETQ. Trimming stripped 7 bases from V and 3 bases from J, with 16 bases between. The CDR3 sequence is 14 residues long. J is TRBJ1-2 and V is TRBV5-1; D is possibly TRBD1 (5 bases). This clonotype was obtained from a man in his sixties in good health. The material sequenced was blood. The CDR3 is CASSYTGGDYGYTF. The CDR3 nucleotides read TGCGCCAGCTCCTACACCGGGGGAGACTATGGCTACACCTTC.